This TCR beta chain was documented in a study of regulatory T cells in long-lasting Graves disease. Sequencing libraries for TCR beta were prepared with iRepertoire HTBI primers and Arm-PCR of CDR3 regions. TCRdb passed the multiplex PCR reads through MiXCR, listing each CDR3 protein once. The sample shows approximately 470,000 distinct CDR3 sequences, less than 25% of them seen only once. This clonotype was detected many times. Antigen unknown. Specified time point: persistent/refractory GD, antithyroid drugs over 5 years with positive TRAb. Construction of the TCR library relied on RNA isolated from PBMCs. Regarding the study as a whole: The sample size was small, and this may have reduced accuracy.

The junction had 3 bases not matched to a gene; V was cut back by 2 bases and J by 6 bases. This CDR3 region has 13 residues. CDR1 GTSNPN and CDR2 SVGIG come from the germline V gene (reference sequence). This specimen consisted of peripheral blood mononuclear cells (PBMCs), obtained when the disease was refractory, from a patient treated with antithyroid drugs. The chain is built from TRBV30 and TRBJ1-4; 7 bases align to TRBD1. The TCR comes from a female donor with Graves disease. The CDR3 reads CAWSRDSDEKLFF. For the CDR3, the DNA is TGTGCCTGGAGTCGGGACAGCGATGAAAAACTGTTTTTT. Full variable domain (rest looked up from reference TRBV30 and TRBJ1-4): SQTIHQWPATLVQPVGSPLSLECTVEGTSNPNLYWYRQAAGRGLQLLFYSVGIGQISSEVPQNLSASRPQDRQFILSSKKLLLSDSGFYLCAWSRDSDEKLFFGSGTQLSVL.